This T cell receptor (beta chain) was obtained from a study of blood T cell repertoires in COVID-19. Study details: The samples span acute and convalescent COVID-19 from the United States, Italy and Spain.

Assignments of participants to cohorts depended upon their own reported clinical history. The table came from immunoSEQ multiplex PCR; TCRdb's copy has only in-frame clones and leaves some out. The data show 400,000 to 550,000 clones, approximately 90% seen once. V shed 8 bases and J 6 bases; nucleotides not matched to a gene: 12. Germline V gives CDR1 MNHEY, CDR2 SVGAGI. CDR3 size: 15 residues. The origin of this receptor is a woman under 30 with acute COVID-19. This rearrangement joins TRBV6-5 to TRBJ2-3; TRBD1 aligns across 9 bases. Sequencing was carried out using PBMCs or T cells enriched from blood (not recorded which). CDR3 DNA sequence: TGTGCCAGCGCAATGGGACAGGGACATGGGGATACGCAGTATTTT. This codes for CASAMGQGHGDTQYF.